The entry that follows covers one T cell receptor (beta chain) sequence. It lacks a known antigen. Within one base of it there is no much larger clone, and no base qualities were kept. TCRbeta CDR3 regions were amplified from genomic DNA using the immunoSEQ Assay, a bias-controlled multiplex PCR. Per the source publication's procedure: The number of nucleated cells in each sample was estimated by amplification of reference gene primers within the assay. To quantify the absolute abundance of each unique TCRbeta CDR3 rearrangement, sequence reads were collapsed and filtered. For each sample, productive Simpson clonality was calculated by taking the square root of Simpson's diversity index across productive rearrangements. Not all clones reach the TCRdb copy of this immuneACCESS table, which keeps in-frame sequences only. Checked studies attribute under half of the gap to unresolved V genes and leave the rest unexplained. V, J and clone size derive from that table, while D and trimming were established from the DNA sequence. The sample has tens of thousands of clones on record, around 72% of them singletons. The ten top clones hold around 23% of the sample.

Sequences SGHVS (CDR1) and FQNEAQ (CDR2) are obtained from the germline V gene. There are 13 amino acids in the CDR3, from cysteine to phenylalanine inclusive. Of all the DNA, just the CDR3 is kept, 39 bases in frame from base 1. The germline V end is reduced by 5 bases and the J end by 6 bases; junction bases left unmatched: 4. Collaborating institutions collected whole blood in K2EDTA tubes following their own protocols. For TCRbeta analysis, collaborators shipped samples as frozen whole blood, isolated PBMCs, or DNA extracted from either of those sample types. The sample comes from a study of blood T cell repertoires in COVID-19 (TCRdb year 2020). For context, the study as a whole: Collaborator samples came from the United States, Italy and Spain and covered acute and convalescent phases of COVID-19. The prospective study material was composed of cDNA or gDNA derived from T cells, B-cell-depleted T cells, or PBMCs. Deeply sampled blood TCRbeta repertoires from subjects exposed to, actively infected with, or recovered from COVID-19 were included in the dataset. The repertoires were released in a freely available public database meant as a resource for research on the immune response to SARS-CoV-2. Samples were obtained from the ongoing ImmuneRACE study (first 160 participants) and from about 1,300 subjects provided by 6 global collaborators. Sample metadata almost always included a de-identified subject ID, COVID-19 status, age in years and sex. Where available, HLA class I and class II types were taken from metadata supplied by the sample provider and were not determined by assay-based typing.

Results the study describes overall, beyond this receptor: Clinical and demographic metadata were provided uncurated, with the amount varying by source and participant.

This chain joins TRBV7-8 to TRBJ1-2; TRBD1 fits 9 bases in the junction. The TCR comes from a woman between 55 and 75 years old in a cohort sampled during active or convalescent COVID-19. What was sequenced was peripheral blood. The CDR3 protein is CASSPGTGNGYTF. The DNA sequence reads TGTGCCAGCAGCCCCGGGACAGGGAATGGCTACACCTTC.